This T cell receptor beta chain was obtained from a study of chemoradiotherapy in HPV16-positive cancers. The length of the CDR3 is 14 residues. The germline V gene has CDR1 SGHTA and CDR2 FQGTGA. V was clipped by 1 base and J by 1 base, with 7 bases between them. The study's findings and limits: Candidate HPV-specific clones and E7-related TCR motifs grew in tumor during treatment.

The method was immunoSEQ multiplex PCR; TCRdb's version includes in-frame clones alone and lacks a portion of them. The profile covers approximately 15,000 clones, with approximately 89% appearing a single time and roughly 4% taken by the ten largest. Worth noting for this clone: Its specificity is not known.

The sequences come from tumor tissue, collected from a patient who underwent chemoradiotherapy. The clonotype was recovered from a human donor with HPV-associated anogenital cancer. The V gene is TRBV7-3, the J gene TRBJ1-1; no clear D gene. In nucleotides, the CDR3 is TGTGCCAGCAGCTTAAGCACCGGGAACACTGAAGCTTTCTTT. Protein sequence: CASSLSTGNTEAFF.